One sample yielded the 14 T cell receptor beta chains listed below, sequenced in a study of blood T cell repertoires in COVID-19. The table came from immunoSEQ multiplex PCR; TCRdb's copy has only in-frame clones and leaves some out. The table lists about 74,000 clones, 70% to 80% of them singletons, with about 21% in the top ten. The source material was peripheral blood. All receptors derive from a man between 65 and 85 years old with acute or convalescent COVID-19.

This clone was detected only a few times. The rearrangement uses TRBV5-1 and TRBJ2-7, with 8 positions matching TRBD2. Unmatched junction bases numbered 13, after V lost 4 bases and J lost 4 bases. The germline CDR1 and CDR2 sequences are SGHRS and YFSETQ. The CDR3 is made up of 16 amino acids. CDR3 sequence (DNA): TGCGCCAGCAGCCCGCGGATATGGCGGGAGGCGTACGAGCAGTACTTC. This gives the protein CASSPRIWREAYEQYF.

The V call is TRBV24-1, the J call TRBJ1-1; D perhaps matches TRBD1 (5 bases). The CDR3 length is 13 residues. Trimming pared 9 bases from V and 1 base from J, leaving 11 bases between. Per the germline V gene, CDR1 is KGHDR and CDR2 is SFDVKD. CDR3 sequence: CATSRGWNTEAFF. CDR3 coding DNA: TGTGCCACCTCCCGGGGGTGGAACACTGAAGCTTTCTTT.

V usage is TRBV7-9 and J usage is TRBJ2-7; 10 bases are a match to TRBD2. Germline CDR1 and CDR2: SEHNR and FQNEAQ (reference sequence). The CDR3 extends over 19 amino acids. V lost 5 bases to trimming and J lost 1 base; unmatched junction nucleotides: 17. DNA for the CDR3: TGTGCCAGCAGCCCCCGTGGTAAGCCAGCGGGGGGGGTTTCCTACGAGCAGTACTTC. Its protein product is CASSPRGKPAGGVSYEQYF. Looking up the rest from reference TRBV7-9 and TRBJ2-7 gives the full variable domain: DTGVSQNPRHKITKRGQNVTFRCDPISEHNRLYWYRQTLGQGPEFLTYFQNEAQLEKSRLLSDRFSAERPKGSFSTLEIQRTEQGDSAMYLCASSPRGKPAGGVSYEQYFGPGTRLTVT.

The chain carries TRBV25-1 and TRBJ2-7; 8 bases fit TRBD1. V dropped 4 bases and J dropped 3; count of bases not matched to a gene: 8. This CDR3 has 15 residues. From germline, CDR1 is MGHDK and CDR2 SYGVNS. CDR3 amino acids: CASSARTGRVYEQYF. As DNA, the CDR3 is TGTGCCAGCAGTGCCCGGACAGGGAGAGTCTACGAGCAGTACTTC.

V usage is TRBV6-2 or TRBV6-3 and J usage is TRBJ1-4, with D unclear. Between the trimmed V and J ends, which lost 9 bases and 4 bases, there was a span of 9 bases. This CDR3 is built from 12 residues. CDR1 is MNHEY, CDR2 SVGEGT, per germline. The CDR3 protein is CARSRSNEKLFF. DNA of the CDR3: TGTGCCAGAAGTCGGAGTAATGAAAAACTGTTTTTT.

The chain carries TRBV19 and TRBJ2-3; 7 nucleotides agree with TRBD1. This CDR3 is 15 amino acids long. Trimming removed 3 bases from V and 2 bases from J; junction bases left unmatched: 5. Looked up from germline, CDR1 is LNHDA and CDR2 is SQIVND (reference sequence). The CDR3 spells CASSMWGQPTDTQYF. Written as DNA, the CDR3 is TGTGCCAGTAGTATGTGGGGACAGCCCACAGATACGCAGTATTTT.

This clone was counted only a few times. The V and J genes are TRBV9 and TRBJ2-1, with a possible D match to TRBD1 (6 bases). The germline V gene has CDR1 SGDLS and CDR2 YYNGEE. V was trimmed by 2 bases and J by 8 bases, leaving 11 bases between them. The CDR3 contains 13 residues. In DNA form, the CDR3 reads TGTGCCAGCAGCGTCAGGGGCGTCGATGAGCAGTTCTTC. It specifies CASSVRGVDEQFF.

V usage is TRBV7-2 and J usage is TRBJ2-1, with D possibly being TRBD2 (6 bases). Germline V gene sequence: CDR1 SGHTA, CDR2 FQGNSA. The CDR3 has 14 residues. V lost 2 bases, J lost 9 bases, and 14 bases lay in between. The DNA for the CDR3 is TGTGCCAGCAGCTTAACTAGCCCTATGGGTGAGCAGTTCTTC. It specifies CASSLTSPMGEQFF.

The chain is built from TRBV18 and TRBJ2-1; D might be TRBD1 (6 bases). This CDR3 has 13 amino acids. V lost 5 bases to trimming and J lost 9 bases, with 14 bases between them. Germline V gene lookup returns CDR1 KGHSH and CDR2 LQKENI. The CDR3 DNA follows: TGTGCCAGCTCAGGGACACAATTTAGTGAGCAGTTCTTC. The encoded protein is CASSGTQFSEQFF.

This chain joins TRBV11-3 and TRBJ2-1; TRBD2 matches at 12 bases. V shed 5 bases, J shed 4 bases, and the junction held 9 bases outside the gene matches. Per the germline V gene, CDR1 is SGHNT and CDR2 is YENEEA. CDR3 length: 17 amino acids. The CDR3 spells CASSRARTSGVYNEQFF. The CDR3 DNA follows: TGTGCCAGCAGCCGCGCGCGGACTAGCGGGGTTTACAATGAGCAGTTCTTC.

V and J are TRBV19 and TRBJ2-7, with a weak D call TRBD1 (6 bases). This CDR3 region has 16 residues. Trimming took 4 bases from V and 6 from J, leaving 22 bases between them. Germline-derived CDR1 and CDR2 are LNHDA and SQIVND (reference sequence). The CDR3 DNA reads TGTGCCAGTAGTAACCCGTCCGGACCACAGGGAGCCGAGCAGTACTTC. Residues: CASSNPSGPQGAEQYF.

This clone was recorded a few times. This chain links TRBV5-6 with TRBJ2-1; no definite D call. The germline V gene encodes CDR1 SGHDT and CDR2 YYEEEE. This CDR3 contains 16 residues. V shed 1 base and J shed 0 bases, with 11 bases lying between them. The CDR3: CASSLTPGVSYNEQFF. In DNA form, the CDR3 reads TGTGCCAGCAGCTTGACCCCGGGTGTCTCCTACAATGAGCAGTTCTTC. Full variable domain (outside the CDR3, taken from reference TRBV5-6 and TRBJ2-1): DAGVTQSPTHLIKTRGQQVTLRCSPKSGHDTVSWYQQALGQGPQFIFQYYEEEERQRGNFPDRFSGHQFPNYSSELNVNALLLGDSALYLCASSLTPGVSYNEQFFGPGTRLTVL.

This clone was recorded once. V usage is TRBV18 and J usage is TRBJ1-1; TRBD1 is a possible D gene (6 bases). CDR1 is KGHSH and CDR2 is LQKENI in the germline V gene. Deletions cut 3 bases from V and 0 bases from J, with 11 bases between. The CDR3 length is 15 residues. The CDR3 is CASSPSGEMNTEAFF. The CDR3 DNA reads TGTGCCAGCTCACCGTCAGGGGAGATGAACACTGAAGCTTTCTTT.

The chain joins TRBV7-8 to TRBJ1-4; D gene uncertain. V dropped 1 base and J dropped 0 bases, with 3 bases sitting between them. Germline V gives CDR1 SGHVS, CDR2 FQNEAQ. The CDR3 contains 14 residues. The CDR3 coding sequence is TGTGCCAGCAGCTTAGGAGCAACTAATGAAAAACTGTTTTTT. Protein product: CASSLGATNEKLFF.